The 21 T cell receptor beta chains in this list originate from one sample, sequenced in a study of shared clonotypes between healthy human individuals. Only in-frame clones appear in the TCRdb table, and some are missing; sequencing was by immunoSEQ multiplex PCR. This sample has approximately 600,000 clones; about 95% occur once, and the top ten carry around 0.12%. Positive CCR7 selection of CD45RO-negative cells yielded the naive CD8 cells, and terminally differentiated effector memory CD45RA+ cells were excluded. Sequencing was carried out using naive CD8+ T cells sorted from blood. The receptors here all came from a woman in her 30s in good health.

With regard to this clone: Other nucleotide sequences in the sample specify the same CDR3. The chain combines TRBV7-2 with TRBJ2-1, with 10 bases aligning to TRBD2. Unmatched junction bases numbered 1, after V lost 2 bases and J lost 6 bases. Germline V CDR1 and CDR2: SGHTA, FQGNSA. This CDR3 contains 14 residues. The CDR3 spells CASSLLAGVNEQFF. The CDR3 coding sequence is TGTGCCAGCAGCTTACTAGCGGGAGTCAATGAGCAGTTCTTC.

J is TRBJ2-3 and V is TRBV5-1; 7 bases are a match to TRBD2. The V segment lost 0 bases and the J segment 0 bases; nucleotides outside the gene matches: 10. CDR1 is SGHRS and CDR2 is YFSETQ in the germline V gene. The length of the CDR3 is 18 residues. In DNA, the CDR3 is TGCGCCAGCAGCTTGGCCATTAGCGGGTCGGCTAGCACAGATACGCAGTATTTT. Encoded protein: CASSLAISGSASTDTQYF.

J is TRBJ2-7 and V is TRBV27; TRBD2 aligns across 7 bases. The CDR3 is made up of 13 amino acids. V dropped 4 bases and J dropped 7; count of bases not matched to a gene: 7. The germline V gene encodes CDR1 MNHEY and CDR2 SMNVEV (reference sequence). The CDR3 DNA follows: TGTGCCAGCAGTTGGGGGGGAGGATTGGAGCAGTACTTC. Protein product: CASSWGGGLEQYF.

The chain links TRBV27 to TRBJ2-1, with a weak D call TRBD2 (6 bases). The CDR3 sequence is 15 residues long. Germline CDR1 MNHEY, CDR2 SMNVEV (reference sequence). Trimming shortened V by 3 bases and J by 5 bases, and 14 bases separated the two germline ends. CDR3 DNA: TGTGCCAGCAGTTTGTGGTCTAGCGCTAACAATGAGCAGTTCTTC. Protein sequence: CASSLWSSANNEQFF.

The V gene is TRBV5-4, the J gene TRBJ1-1; 9 nucleotides agree with TRBD1. This CDR3 comprises 14 residues. Germline V gene lookup returns CDR1 SGHNT and CDR2 YYREEE (reference sequence). V lost 4 bases, J lost 4 bases, and 5 bases stayed unmatched. CDR3 in amino acids: CASSPTGGRTEAFF. The CDR3 coding sequence is TGTGCCAGCAGCCCGACAGGGGGACGCACTGAAGCTTTCTTT.

The chain links TRBV27 to TRBJ1-5; TRBD1 matches 8 bases. Germline V gene lookup returns CDR1 MNHEY and CDR2 SMNVEV (reference sequence). CDR3 length equals 16 residues. V was pared by 11 bases and J by 0 bases, with 12 bases of the junction left unmatched. The CDR3 DNA reads TGTGCCTCCTCCCCTACAGGGGGGTATAGCAATCAGCCCCAGCATTTT. Encoded protein: CASSPTGGYSNQPQHF.

V gene TRBV28 combines with J gene TRBJ2-7, with D perhaps TRBD1 (6 bases). This CDR3 region has 14 residues. The germline V gene encodes CDR1 MDHEN and CDR2 SYDVKM. The V gene lost 6 bases and the J gene lost 6 bases, with 18 bases spanning the gap. CDR3 sequence (DNA): TGTGCCAGCAGGCGACAGGCCCTTAGTATCGAGCAGTACTTC. It yields the protein CASRRQALSIEQYF.

The chain joins TRBV19 to TRBJ1-3; D remains ambiguous. Germline assignment: CDR1 LNHDA and CDR2 SQIVND (reference sequence). V shed 4 bases and J shed 6 bases, with 16 bases lying between them. CDR3 length: 15 residues. The CDR3: CASSKRTDDSNTIYF. The CDR3 DNA reads as TGTGCCAGTAGTAAGAGGACGGATGACTCAAACACCATATATTTT.

This sequence joins TRBV4-1 and TRBJ1-4; TRBD1 might be the D (6 bases). The CDR3 spans 15 residues. V was pared by 6 bases and J by 7 bases, with 18 bases between. Germline lookup yields CDR1 MGHRA and CDR2 YSYEKL. The CDR3 sequence: CASRRDIRTTEKLFF. CDR3 in DNA: TGCGCCAGCAGGCGGGACATCCGTACAACTGAAAAACTGTTTTTT.

In DNA, the CDR3 is TGTGCCAGCATAGGCCCTATGGGAGGGCGAGGGTCCTACGAGCAGTACTTC. Residues: CASIGPMGGRGSYEQYF. The chain joins TRBV2 to TRBJ2-7, with TRBD2 identical over 7 bases. The V and J ends lost 7 bases and 1 base, in that order; junction bases with no gene match: 16. Germline V gives CDR1 SNHLY, CDR2 FYNNEI. CDR3 length equals 17 residues. The whole variable domain, filled in from reference TRBV2 and TRBJ2-7, reads EPEVTQTPSHQVTQMGQEVILRCVPISNHLYFYWYRQILGQKVEFLVSFYNNEISEKSEIFDDQFSVERPDGSNFTLKIRSTKLEDSAMYFCASIGPMGGRGSYEQYFGPGTRLTVT.

This rearrangement joins TRBV6-1 to TRBJ2-7; D might be TRBD1 (6 bases). This CDR3 spans 15 amino acids. Germline CDR1 is MNHNS and CDR2 is SASEGT. V lost 6 bases, J lost 3 bases, and 18 bases lay in between. CDR3 residues: CASRNIRGVGYEQYF. The CDR3 DNA is TGTGCCAGCAGAAATATCAGGGGAGTAGGCTACGAGCAGTACTTC.

The genes are TRBV19 and TRBJ2-7; the D gene is possibly TRBD2 (5 bases). V shed 5 bases and J shed 0 bases, with 11 bases lying between them. The CDR3 spans 14 residues. The germline gives CDR1 LNHDA, CDR2 SQIVND (reference sequence). The CDR3 nucleotides read TGTGCCAGTAGTGAGGACTCCTACTCCTACGAGCAGTACTTC. Protein product: CASSEDSYSYEQYF.

The chain couples TRBV6-5 to TRBJ1-1; D possibly corresponds to TRBD1 (6 bases). The V gene's germline CDR1 is MNHEY and CDR2 SVGAGI. Trimming stripped 5 bases from V and 4 bases from J, with 14 bases between. The CDR3 runs 14 residues. CDR3: CASSPGFRGTEAFF. The CDR3 DNA follows: TGTGCCAGCAGTCCGGGATTCAGGGGCACTGAAGCTTTCTTT.

The rearrangement joins TRBV5-6 to TRBJ1-3, with 8 bases fitting TRBD1. Germline CDR1 is SGHDT and CDR2 is YYEEEE. The V and J ends lost 5 bases and 1 base, in that order; junction bases with no gene match: 8. CDR3 size: 16 residues. CDR3 sequence reads: CASRTGTGSSGNTIYF. The CDR3, as DNA: TGTGCCAGCAGAACCGGGACAGGATCTTCTGGAAACACCATATATTTT.

V gene TRBV5-6 combines with J gene TRBJ2-7, with 8 bases that match TRBD1. Unmatched junction bases numbered 8, after V lost 2 bases and J lost 7 bases. Germline CDR1 is SGHDT and CDR2 is YYEEEE. CDR3 length: 14 amino acids. CDR3 DNA: TGTGCCAGCAGCTTACCGACAGGGGTGATTGAGCAGTACTTC. Its translation: CASSLPTGVIEQYF. Filled out from reference TRBV5-6 and TRBJ2-7, the complete variable domain reads DAGVTQSPTHLIKTRGQQVTLRCSPKSGHDTVSWYQQALGQGPQFIFQYYEEEERQRGNFPDRFSGHQFPNYSSELNVNALLLGDSALYLCASSLPTGVIEQYFGPGTRLTVT.

The chain is built from TRBV19 and TRBJ2-6; the D gene could be TRBD1 or TRBD2 (5 bases each). The CDR3 covers 15 residues. V shed 5 bases and J shed 4 bases, with 12 bases lying between them. Germline-derived CDR1 and CDR2 are LNHDA and SQIVND (reference sequence). The CDR3 region has the DNA TGTGCCAGTAGTTTCGGGGCGCCCGGGGCCAACGTCCTGACTTTC. It encodes CASSFGAPGANVLTF.

The chain carries TRBV28 and TRBJ1-5; 7 bases fit TRBD1. There are 14 residues in the CDR3. Germline V gene lookup returns CDR1 MDHEN and CDR2 SYDVKM. V lost 6 bases to trimming and J lost 6 bases; unmatched junction nucleotides: 8. The CDR3 spells CASSEQGIGQPQHF. The CDR3, as DNA: TGTGCCAGCAGCGAACAGGGGATTGGTCAGCCCCAGCATTTT.

A note on this clone: The sample holds other DNA sequences that translate to the same CDR3. The chain uses TRBV27 and TRBJ2-7; 9 nucleotides agree with TRBD2. There are 14 residues in the CDR3. Germline V gene lookup returns CDR1 MNHEY and CDR2 SMNVEV (reference sequence). Trimming cost V 2 bases and J 7 bases; bases outside gene matches: 6. CDR3 amino acids: CASSLAGGPGEQYF. Written as DNA, the CDR3 is TGTGCCAGCAGTTTAGCGGGAGGGCCCGGGGAGCAGTACTTC.

J is TRBJ1-1 and V is TRBV5-1, with D possibly being TRBD1 (5 bases). The ends were cut back, 2 bases at V and 6 bases at J, with 11 bases in the middle. CDR1 and CDR2 (germline): SGHRS, YFSETQ. This CDR3 region has 13 residues. The CDR3 protein is CASSFHRGAEAFF. The CDR3, as DNA: TGCGCCAGCAGCTTTCATCGGGGGGCTGAAGCTTTCTTT.

J is TRBJ1-4 and V is TRBV19; no definite D call. CDR1 is LNHDA and CDR2 is SQIVND in the germline V gene (reference sequence). CDR3 length: 13 amino acids. Between the trimmed V and J ends, which lost 3 bases and 8 bases, there was a span of 10 bases. CDR3: CASSMGTREKLFF. CDR3 bases: TGTGCCAGTAGTATGGGTACCAGGGAAAAACTGTTTTTT.

This clone has just one count. The rearrangement joins TRBV10-2 to TRBJ2-1; 10 nucleotides line up with TRBD2. Trimming at V came to 3 bases and at J to 4 bases, leaving 0 bases not matched to a gene. The germline CDR1 and CDR2 sequences are WSHSY and SAAADI. CDR3 size: 14 residues. The CDR3 protein is CASSELAGYNEQFF. The CDR3 bases are TGCGCCAGCAGTGAACTAGCGGGGTACAATGAGCAGTTCTTC.